The T cell receptor (beta chain) described here comes from a study of cytomegalovirus exposure and HLA in healthy donors. Primers included in the PCR were 60 Vbeta and 13 Jbeta primers. Sequenced by immunoSEQ multiplex PCR; TCRdb stores in-frame clones only, minus some. The sample holds approximately 150,000 clones; roughly 80% are singletons and the top ten take roughly 10%. The germline V gene has CDR1 MGHDK and CDR2 SYGVNS. The CDR3 has 16 residues. V was clipped by 1 base and J by 0 bases, with 12 bases between them. This TCR came from a man aged 18-30 years in good health and CMV-seropositive. The chain recombines TRBV25-1 with TRBJ1-1; no clear D gene. The sequenced sample consisted of PBMCs. DNA of the CDR3: TGTGCCAGCAGTGAATCTGCGATCTTATTGAACACTGAAGCTTTCTTT. Translated: CASSESAILLNTEAFF.